This TCR beta chain originates from a study of blood T cell repertoires in COVID-19. Across the study: COVID-19 samples from acute and convalescent phases originated in the United States, Italy and Spain. Sources were T cells, B-cell-depleted T cells, or PBMCs; the material itself was cDNA or gDNA.

Original data processing: Nucleated cell number was recorded as an estimate derived from reference gene primer amplification. TCRdb keeps only in-frame clones here, not all; method: immunoSEQ multiplex PCR. D and trimming were read from the DNA, whereas the V and J calls and clone size are those reported in that table. Of 68,000 or so clones in the sample, about 90% were seen once. J gave up 4 bases and V 1 base, and 7 bases lay outside the gene matches. The CDR3 sequence is 16 residues long. Germline V CDR1 and CDR2: MDHEN, SYDVKM. The Seattle site enrolled patients during active infection and followed them longitudinally.

The V gene is TRBV28, the J gene TRBJ2-1, with TRBD2 identical over 7 bases. This receptor was identified in a man in his fifties with COVID-19, enrolled during active disease. Sample: peripheral blood. CDR3 DNA: TGTGCCAGCAGTTTATTGCCTAGCGGAATATACAATGAGCAGTTCTTC. It translates to CASSLLPSGIYNEQFF.